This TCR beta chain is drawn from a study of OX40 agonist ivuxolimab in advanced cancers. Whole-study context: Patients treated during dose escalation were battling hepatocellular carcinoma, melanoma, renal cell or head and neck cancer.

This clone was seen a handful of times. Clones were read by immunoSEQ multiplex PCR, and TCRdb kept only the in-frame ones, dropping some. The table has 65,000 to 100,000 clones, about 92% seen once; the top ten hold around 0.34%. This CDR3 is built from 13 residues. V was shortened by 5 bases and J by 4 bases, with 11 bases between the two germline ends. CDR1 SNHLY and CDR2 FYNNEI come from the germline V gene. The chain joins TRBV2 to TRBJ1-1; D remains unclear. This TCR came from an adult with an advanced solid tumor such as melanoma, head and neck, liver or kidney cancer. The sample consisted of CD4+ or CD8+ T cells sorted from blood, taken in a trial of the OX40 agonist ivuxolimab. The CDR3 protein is CASSQMGFTEAFF. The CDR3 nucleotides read TGTGCCAGCAGTCAGATGGGGTTCACTGAAGCTTTCTTT.